This T cell receptor (beta chain) was recorded in a study of tumor-infiltrating lymphocytes in primary liver carcinoma. TCR beta cDNA was reverse-transcribed from around 0.55 ug of total RNA. The reaction used a constant-region primer and ProtoScript II reverse transcriptase. Three nested multiplex PCR rounds, a slightly modified ARM-PCR, produced the libraries for TCR beta. The study ran its first two PCR rounds for nine to ten cycles each, using TRBV1-TRBV30 forward primers and a C-beta reverse primer. TCRdb reprocessed the multiplex PCR reads via MiXCR and lists one record per CDR3 protein. The sample carries 95,000 to 150,000 distinct CDR3 sequences, around 70% recorded once. Each 20-30 mg portion of unsorted bulk tissue served as the source for co-extraction of RNA and DNA. Germline CDR1 and CDR2: DFQATT and SNEGSKA (reference sequence). V was trimmed by 5 bases and J by 2 bases, leaving 16 bases between them. The CDR3 length is 14 residues.

This clonotype was obtained from a woman aged 55-70 years with primary liver carcinoma and hepatitis B virus infection. The source material was tumor-adjacent normal liver tissue. The J gene is TRBJ2-7, the V gene TRBV20-1; D could derive from TRBD1 or TRBD2 (6 bases each). CDR3 loop: CSAPKGGSTYEQYF. Written as DNA, the CDR3 is TGCAGTGCTCCGAAGGGGGGCTCGACCTACGAGCAGTACTTC.